This T cell receptor beta chain was recorded in a study of cytomegalovirus exposure and HLA in healthy donors. Broader study findings: Published work reported that the classifier diagnosed cytomegalovirus status with high specificity and sensitivity. In vitro data verified three CMV-associated chains as specific for CMV antigens.

Data came from immunoSEQ multiplex PCR; TCRdb stores just in-frame clones and leaves some out. The sample records 150,000 or so clones, around 90% being singletons. This CDR3 has 15 residues. Germline CDR1 is LNHDA and CDR2 is SQIVND (reference sequence). V was pared by 4 bases and J by 3 bases, with 8 bases of the junction left unmatched. Comments on this clone: The target antigen is unknown.

The approximately 120-subject validation cohort, separate from the roughly 700-subject first cohort, included the donors. Sequenced input: PBMCs. The receptor comes from a woman in her twenties or thirties in good health and CMV-seropositive. The chain is built from TRBV19 and TRBJ2-7, with 8 nucleotides matching TRBD1. The CDR3 loop is CASSNRGQGNYEQYF. CDR3 nucleotides: TGTGCCAGTAGTAACCGAGGACAGGGCAACTACGAGCAGTACTTC.